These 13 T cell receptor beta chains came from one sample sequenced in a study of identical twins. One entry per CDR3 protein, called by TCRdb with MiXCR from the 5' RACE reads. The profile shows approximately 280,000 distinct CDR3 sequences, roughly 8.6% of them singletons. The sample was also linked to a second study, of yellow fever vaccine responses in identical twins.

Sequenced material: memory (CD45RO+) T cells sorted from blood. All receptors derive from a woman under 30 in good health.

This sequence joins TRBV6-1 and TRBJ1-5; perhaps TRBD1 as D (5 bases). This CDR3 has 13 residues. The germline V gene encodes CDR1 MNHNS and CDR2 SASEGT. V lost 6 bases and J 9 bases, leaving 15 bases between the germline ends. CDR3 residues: CASSDSPQRPQHF. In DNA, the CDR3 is TGTGCCAGCAGCGACAGTCCGCAAAGGCCCCAGCATTTT.

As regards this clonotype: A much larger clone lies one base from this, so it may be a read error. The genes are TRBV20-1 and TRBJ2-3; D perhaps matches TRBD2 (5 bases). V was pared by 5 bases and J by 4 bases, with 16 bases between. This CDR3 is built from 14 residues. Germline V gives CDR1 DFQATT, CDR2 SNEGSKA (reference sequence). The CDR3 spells CSAPPPGSSDTQYF. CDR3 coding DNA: TGCAGTGCTCCCCCTCCGGGGAGCTCAGATACGCAGTATTTT.

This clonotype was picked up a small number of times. The CDR3 here is CASYRGPPYNEQFF. The CDR3 DNA follows: TGTGCCAGCTACCGGGGTCCACCCTACAATGAGCAGTTCTTC. The chain couples TRBV2 to TRBJ2-1, with D possibly being TRBD2 (5 bases). Germline assignment: CDR1 SNHLY and CDR2 FYNNEI. V gave up 8 bases and J gave up 2 bases, with 13 bases separating them. The CDR3 is 14 residues long.

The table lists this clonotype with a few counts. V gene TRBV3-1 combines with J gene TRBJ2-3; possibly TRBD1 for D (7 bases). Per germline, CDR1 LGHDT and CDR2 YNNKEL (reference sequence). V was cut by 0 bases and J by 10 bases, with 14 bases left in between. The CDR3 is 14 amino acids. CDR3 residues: CASSQDPQGGAQYF. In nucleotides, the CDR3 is TGTGCCAGCAGCCAAGATCCTCAGGGGGGCGCGCAGTATTTT.

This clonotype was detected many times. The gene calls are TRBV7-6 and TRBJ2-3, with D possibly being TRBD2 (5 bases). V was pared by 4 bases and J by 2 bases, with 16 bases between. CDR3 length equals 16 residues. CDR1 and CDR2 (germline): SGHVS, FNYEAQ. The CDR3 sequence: CASSYQRTGYTDTQYF. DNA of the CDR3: TGTGCCAGCAGCTACCAACGGACGGGGTACACAGATACGCAGTATTTT.

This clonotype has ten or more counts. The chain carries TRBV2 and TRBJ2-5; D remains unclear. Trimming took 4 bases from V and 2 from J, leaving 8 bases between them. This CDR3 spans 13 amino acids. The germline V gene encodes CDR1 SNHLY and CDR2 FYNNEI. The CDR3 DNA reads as TGTGCCAGCAGTGTCTTCAGTCAAGAGACCCAGTACTTC. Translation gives CASSVFSQETQYF.

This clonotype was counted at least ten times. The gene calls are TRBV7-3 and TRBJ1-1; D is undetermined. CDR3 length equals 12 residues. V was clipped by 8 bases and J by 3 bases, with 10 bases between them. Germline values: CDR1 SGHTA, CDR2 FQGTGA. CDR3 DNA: TGTGCCAGCCAAGGGCCGTACACTGAAGCTTTCTTT. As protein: CASQGPYTEAFF.

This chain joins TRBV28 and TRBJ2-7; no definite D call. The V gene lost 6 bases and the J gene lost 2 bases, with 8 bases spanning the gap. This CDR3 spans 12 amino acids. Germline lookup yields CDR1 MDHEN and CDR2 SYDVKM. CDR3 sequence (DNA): TGTGCCAGCAGAGACACCACCTACGAGCAGTACTTC. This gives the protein CASRDTTYEQYF.

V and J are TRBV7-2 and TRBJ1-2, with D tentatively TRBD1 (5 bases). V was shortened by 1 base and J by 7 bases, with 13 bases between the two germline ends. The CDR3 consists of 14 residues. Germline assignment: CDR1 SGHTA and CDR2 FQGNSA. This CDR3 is CASSLGSGQGGYTF. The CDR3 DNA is TGTGCCAGCAGCTTAGGATCCGGGCAGGGTGGCTACACCTTC.

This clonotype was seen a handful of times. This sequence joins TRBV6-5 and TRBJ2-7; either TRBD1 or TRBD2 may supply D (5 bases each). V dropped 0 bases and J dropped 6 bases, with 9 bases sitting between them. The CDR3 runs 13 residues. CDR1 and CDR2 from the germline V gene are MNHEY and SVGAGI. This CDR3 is CASSYSRGSEQYV. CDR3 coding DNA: TGTGCCAGCAGTTACTCGAGGGGCAGCGAGCAGTACGTC.

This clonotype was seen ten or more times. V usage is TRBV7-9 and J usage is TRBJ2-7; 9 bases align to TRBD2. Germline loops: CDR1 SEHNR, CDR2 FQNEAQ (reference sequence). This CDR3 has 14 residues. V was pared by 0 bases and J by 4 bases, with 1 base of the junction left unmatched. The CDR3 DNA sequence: TGTGCCAGCAGCTTAGCTAGCGGGAGTTACGAGCAGTACTTC. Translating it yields CASSLASGSYEQYF. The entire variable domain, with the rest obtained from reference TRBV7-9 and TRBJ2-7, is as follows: DTGVSQNPRHKITKRGQNVTFRCDPISEHNRLYWYRQTLGQGPEFLTYFQNEAQLEKSRLLSDRFSAERPKGSFSTLEIQRTEQGDSAMYLCASSLASGSYEQYFGPGTRLTVT.

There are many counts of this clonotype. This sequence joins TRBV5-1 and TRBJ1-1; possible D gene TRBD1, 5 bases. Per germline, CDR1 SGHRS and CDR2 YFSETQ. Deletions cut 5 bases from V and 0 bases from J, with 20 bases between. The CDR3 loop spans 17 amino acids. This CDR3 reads CASRRGTGGLMNTEAFF. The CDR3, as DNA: TGCGCCAGCAGGAGGGGCACAGGAGGCCTTATGAACACTGAAGCTTTCTTT.

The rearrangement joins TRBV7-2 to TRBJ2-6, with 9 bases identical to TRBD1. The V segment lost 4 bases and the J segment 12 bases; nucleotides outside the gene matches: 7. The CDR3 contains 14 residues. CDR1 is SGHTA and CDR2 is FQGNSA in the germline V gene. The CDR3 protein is CASSWDRDPGVLTF. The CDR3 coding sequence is TGTGCCAGCAGCTGGGACAGGGACCCTGGCGTCCTGACTTTC.